This entry concerns a single T cell receptor beta chain. Its matching antigen is unknown. V was shortened by 1 base and J by 6 bases, with 10 bases between the two germline ends. The CDR3 extends over 13 amino acids. In germline, CDR1 is SGHRS, CDR2 YFSETQ. The sample is drawn from a study of long-term antiretroviral therapy in people with HIV. Study-wide findings and caveats: Blood dating 2004 to 2017 may reflect older ART regimens.

At the survey level, the v3.0 immunoSEQ assay was run. Here immunoSEQ multiplex PCR was the method, and the copy in TCRdb shows in-frame clones only, minus some. The table lists over 25,000 clones, 85% to 90% of them singletons. Participants who had HIV were, without exception, treated in the United States. The material sequenced was unsorted PBMCs, taken 0.8 years after starting antiretroviral therapy. This sequence originates from a woman in her 30s with HIV. The V call is TRBV5-1, the J call TRBJ1-2; D might be TRBD1 (5 bases). The CDR3 nucleotides are TGCGCCAGCAGCTTGTTAGGGACGGATGGCTACACCTTC. It yields the protein CASSLLGTDGYTF.